This entry features one T cell receptor beta chain sequence. Its antigen remains unknown. The source of the sample is a study of cytomegalovirus exposure and HLA in healthy donors. Study background: An analysis done earlier identified approximately 120 million unique TCR beta sequences from about 179 million T cells.

CDR3 length: 16 amino acids. Germline V gene lookup returns CDR1 GTSNPN and CDR2 SVGIG (reference sequence). V dropped 2 bases and J dropped 11; count of bases not matched to a gene: 17. Points from the study as a whole: In a later analysis, CMV-associated beta chains were mostly HLA-associated, it appeared. There were some V segments, including TRBV6-2 and TRBV6-3, excluded as indistinguishable.

The PCR employed 60 Vbeta primers together with 13 Jbeta primers. Sequencing was performed with immunoSEQ multiplex PCR; in TCRdb, only in-frame clones are kept and a portion is missing. The sample has under 85,000 clones, and its top ten clones hold around 15%. The genes are TRBV30 and TRBJ1-1, with 10 bases matching TRBD1. The receptor was isolated from a boy under 18 in good health and CMV-seronegative. The source material was PBMCs. CDR3 residues: CAWSIPGQGSSLGAFF. CDR3 sequence (DNA): TGTGCCTGGAGTATACCGGGACAGGGGTCCTCACTGGGGGCTTTCTTT.